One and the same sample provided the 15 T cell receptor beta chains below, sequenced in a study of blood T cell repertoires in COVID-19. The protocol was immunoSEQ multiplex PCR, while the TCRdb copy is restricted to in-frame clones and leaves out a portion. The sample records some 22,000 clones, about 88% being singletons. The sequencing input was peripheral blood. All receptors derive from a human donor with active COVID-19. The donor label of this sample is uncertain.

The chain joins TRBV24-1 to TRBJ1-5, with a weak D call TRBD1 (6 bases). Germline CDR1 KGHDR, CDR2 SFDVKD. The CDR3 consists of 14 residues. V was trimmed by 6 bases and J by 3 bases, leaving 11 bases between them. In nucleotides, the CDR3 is TGTGCCACCAGTTCACAGGGATCCAATCAGCCCCAGCATTTT. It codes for CATSSQGSNQPQHF.

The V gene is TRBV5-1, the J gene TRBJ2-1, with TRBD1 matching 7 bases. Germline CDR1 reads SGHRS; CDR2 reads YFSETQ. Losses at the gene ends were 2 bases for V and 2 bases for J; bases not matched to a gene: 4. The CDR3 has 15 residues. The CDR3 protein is CASSLRQGAYNEQFF. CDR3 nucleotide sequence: TGCGCCAGCAGCTTAAGACAGGGTGCCTACAATGAGCAGTTCTTC.

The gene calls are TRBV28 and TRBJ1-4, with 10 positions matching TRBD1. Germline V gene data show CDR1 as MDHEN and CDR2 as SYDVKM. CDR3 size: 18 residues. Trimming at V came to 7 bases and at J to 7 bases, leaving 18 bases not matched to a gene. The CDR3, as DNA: TGTGCCAGCAATTCCCCGGGACAGGGGTTTATCTTTGGTGAAAAACTGTTTTTT. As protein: CASNSPGQGFIFGEKLFF.

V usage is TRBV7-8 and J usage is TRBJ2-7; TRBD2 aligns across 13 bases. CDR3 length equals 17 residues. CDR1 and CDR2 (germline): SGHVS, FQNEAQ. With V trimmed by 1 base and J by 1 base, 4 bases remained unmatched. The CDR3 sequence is CASSLVSTSGRSYEQYF. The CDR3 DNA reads TGTGCCAGCAGCTTAGTTTCGACTAGCGGGAGGTCCTACGAGCAGTACTTC.

The chain's CDR3 is CASSQDKGLAGNTGELFF. As DNA, the CDR3 is TGCGCCAGCAGCCAAGATAAGGGGCTAGCGGGGAACACCGGGGAGCTGTTTTTT. The chain joins TRBV4-1 to TRBJ2-2, with 8 bases matching TRBD2. Germline CDR1 and CDR2: MGHRA and YSYEKL. V lost 0 bases, J lost 1 base, and 7 bases stayed unmatched. The CDR3 covers 18 residues.

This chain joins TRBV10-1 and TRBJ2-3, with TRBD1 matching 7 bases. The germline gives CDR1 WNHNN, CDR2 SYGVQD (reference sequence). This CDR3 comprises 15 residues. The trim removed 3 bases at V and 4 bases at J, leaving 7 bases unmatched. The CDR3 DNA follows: TGCGCCAGCAGTGACCAGGGGGTCTATCCAGATACGCAGTATTTT. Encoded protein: CASSDQGVYPDTQYF.

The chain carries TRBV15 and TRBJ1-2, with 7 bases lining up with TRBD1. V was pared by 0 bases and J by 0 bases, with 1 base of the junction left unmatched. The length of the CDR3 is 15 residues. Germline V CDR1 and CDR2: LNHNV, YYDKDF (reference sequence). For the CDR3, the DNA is TGTGCCACCAGCAGAGAGCAGGGGGCTAACTATGGCTACACCTTC. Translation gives CATSREQGANYGYTF.

CDR3 nucleotides: TGTGCCAGCAGTGAAGCCGGAGGCAATCAGCCCCAGCATTTT. It is translated as CASSEAGGNQPQHF. The chain joins TRBV6-1 to TRBJ1-5; no firm D call. Germline V gene lookup returns CDR1 MNHNS and CDR2 SASEGT. The CDR3 has 14 amino acids. The V and J ends lost 0 bases and 2 bases respectively, with 5 bases between them.

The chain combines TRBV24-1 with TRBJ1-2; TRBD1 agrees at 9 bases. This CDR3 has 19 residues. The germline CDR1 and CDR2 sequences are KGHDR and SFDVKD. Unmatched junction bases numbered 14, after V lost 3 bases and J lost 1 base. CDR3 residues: CATSDTVVRTGELNYGYTF. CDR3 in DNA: TGTGCCACCAGTGATACCGTTGTCCGGACAGGGGAACTTAACTATGGCTACACCTTC.

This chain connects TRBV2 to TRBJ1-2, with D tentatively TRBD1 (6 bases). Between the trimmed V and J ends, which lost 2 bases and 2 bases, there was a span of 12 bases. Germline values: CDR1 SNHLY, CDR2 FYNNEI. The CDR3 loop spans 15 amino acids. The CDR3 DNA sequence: TGTGCCAGCAGTGAATGGACAGTCCGAAACTATGGCTACACCTTC. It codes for CASSEWTVRNYGYTF. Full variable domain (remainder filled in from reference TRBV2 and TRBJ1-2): EPEVTQTPSHQVTQMGQEVILRCVPISNHLYFYWYRQILGQKVEFLVSFYNNEISEKSEIFDDQFSVERPDGSNFTLKIRSTKLEDSAMYFCASSEWTVRNYGYTFGSGTRLTVV.

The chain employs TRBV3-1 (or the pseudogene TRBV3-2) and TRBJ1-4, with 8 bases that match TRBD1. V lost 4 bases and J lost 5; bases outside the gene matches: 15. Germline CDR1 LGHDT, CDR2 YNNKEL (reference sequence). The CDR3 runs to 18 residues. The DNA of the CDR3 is TGTGCCAGCAGCCTTGGCAGGGGGCCGTCCGGGAGAAATGAAAAACTGTTTTTT. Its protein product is CASSLGRGPSGRNEKLFF.

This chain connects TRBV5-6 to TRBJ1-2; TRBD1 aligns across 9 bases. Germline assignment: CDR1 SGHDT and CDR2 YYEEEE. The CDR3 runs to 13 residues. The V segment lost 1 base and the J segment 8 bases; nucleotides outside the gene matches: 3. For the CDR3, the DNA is TGTGCCAGCAGCTTGACAGGGGGCCTCGGCTACACCTTC. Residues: CASSLTGGLGYTF.

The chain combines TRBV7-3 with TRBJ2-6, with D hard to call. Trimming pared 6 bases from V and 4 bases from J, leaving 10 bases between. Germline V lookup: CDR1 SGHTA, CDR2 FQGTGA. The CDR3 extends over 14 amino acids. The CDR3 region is CASRVGSGANVLTF. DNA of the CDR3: TGTGCCAGCAGGGTGGGCTCCGGGGCCAACGTCCTGACTTTC.

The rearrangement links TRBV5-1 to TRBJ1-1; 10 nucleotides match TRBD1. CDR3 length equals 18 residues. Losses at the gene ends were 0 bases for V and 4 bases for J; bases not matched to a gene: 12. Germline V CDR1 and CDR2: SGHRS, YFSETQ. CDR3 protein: CASSLEVSGTGVSTEAFF. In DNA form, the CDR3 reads TGCGCCAGCAGCTTGGAGGTCAGCGGGACAGGGGTTTCCACTGAAGCTTTCTTT.

The CDR3 region has the DNA TGTGCCAGCAGTCCCGGGACTAAAGCAGATACGCAGTATTTT. Translated, it gives CASSPGTKADTQYF. This sequence joins TRBV6-5 and TRBJ2-3; 7 bases agree with TRBD2. V dropped 5 bases and J dropped 4; count of bases not matched to a gene: 6. CDR3 length: 14 amino acids. Germline loops: CDR1 MNHEY, CDR2 SVGAGI.